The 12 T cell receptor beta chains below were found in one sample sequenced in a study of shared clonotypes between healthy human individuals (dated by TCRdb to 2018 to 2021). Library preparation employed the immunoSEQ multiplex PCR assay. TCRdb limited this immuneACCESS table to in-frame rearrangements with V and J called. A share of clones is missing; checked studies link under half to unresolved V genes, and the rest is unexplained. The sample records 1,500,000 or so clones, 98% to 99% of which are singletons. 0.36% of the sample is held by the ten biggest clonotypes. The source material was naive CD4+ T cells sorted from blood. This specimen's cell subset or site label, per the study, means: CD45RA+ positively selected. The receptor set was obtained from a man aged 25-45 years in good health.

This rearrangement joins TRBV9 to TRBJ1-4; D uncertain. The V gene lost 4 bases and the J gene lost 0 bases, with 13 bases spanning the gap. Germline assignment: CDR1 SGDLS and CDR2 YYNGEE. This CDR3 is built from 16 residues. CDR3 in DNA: TGTGCCAGCAGCTCCGTCCCGACTCCAACTAATGAAAAACTGTTTTTT. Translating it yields CASSSVPTPTNEKLFF.

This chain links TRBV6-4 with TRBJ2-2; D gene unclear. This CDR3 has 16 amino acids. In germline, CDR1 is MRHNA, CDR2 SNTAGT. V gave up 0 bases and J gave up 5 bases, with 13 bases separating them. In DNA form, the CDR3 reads TGTGCCAGCAGTGACTCAGGGTCCGGGTTAACCGGGGAGCTGTTTTTT. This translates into CASSDSGSGLTGELFF.

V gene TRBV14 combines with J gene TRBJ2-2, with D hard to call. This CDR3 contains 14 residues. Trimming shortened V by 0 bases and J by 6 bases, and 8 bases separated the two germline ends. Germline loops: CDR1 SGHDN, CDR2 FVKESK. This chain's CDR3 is CASSQDFLSGELFF. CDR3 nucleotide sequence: TGTGCCAGCAGCCAAGATTTTTTATCCGGGGAGCTGTTTTTT. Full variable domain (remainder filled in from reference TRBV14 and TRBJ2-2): EAGVTQFPSHSVIEKGQTVTLRCDPISGHDNLYWYRRVMGKEIKFLLHFVKESKQDESGMPNNRFLAERTGGTYSTLKVQPAELEDSGVYFCASSQDFLSGELFFGEGSRLTVL.

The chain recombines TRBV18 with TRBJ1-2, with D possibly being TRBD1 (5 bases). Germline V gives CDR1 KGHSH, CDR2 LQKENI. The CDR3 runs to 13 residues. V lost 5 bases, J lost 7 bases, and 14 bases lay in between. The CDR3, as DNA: TGTGCCAGCTCAGGGGCCCGGCAGGGTGGCTACACCTTC. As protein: CASSGARQGGYTF.

The CDR3 protein is CASSYTGQGATQYF. The CDR3, as DNA: TGTGCCAGCAGCTATACAGGACAGGGGGCTACGCAGTATTTT. The chain recombines TRBV5-8 with TRBJ2-3, with 11 bases that match TRBD1. The CDR3 is 14 amino acids. The V segment lost 3 bases and the J segment 8 bases; nucleotides outside the gene matches: 5. Looked up from germline, CDR1 is SGHTS and CDR2 is YDEGEE.

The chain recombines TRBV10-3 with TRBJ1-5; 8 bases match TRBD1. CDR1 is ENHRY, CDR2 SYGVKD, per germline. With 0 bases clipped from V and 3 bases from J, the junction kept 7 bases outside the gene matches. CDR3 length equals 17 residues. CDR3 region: CAISESWTGIANQPQHF. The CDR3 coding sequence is TGTGCCATCAGTGAGTCGTGGACAGGGATCGCCAATCAGCCCCAGCATTTT.

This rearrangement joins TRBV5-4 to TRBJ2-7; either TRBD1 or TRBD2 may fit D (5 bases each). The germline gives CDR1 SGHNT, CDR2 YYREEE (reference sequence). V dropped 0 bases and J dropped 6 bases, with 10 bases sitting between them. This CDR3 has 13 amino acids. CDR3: CASSLAEGTEQYF. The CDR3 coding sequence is TGTGCCAGCAGCTTGGCCGAGGGGACCGAGCAGTACTTC. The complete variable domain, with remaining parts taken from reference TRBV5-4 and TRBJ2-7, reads ETGVTQSPTHLIKTRGQQVTLRCSSQSGHNTVSWYQQALGQGPQFIFQYYREEENGRGNFPPRFSGLQFPNYSSELNVNALELDDSALYLCASSLAEGTEQYFGPGTRLTVT.

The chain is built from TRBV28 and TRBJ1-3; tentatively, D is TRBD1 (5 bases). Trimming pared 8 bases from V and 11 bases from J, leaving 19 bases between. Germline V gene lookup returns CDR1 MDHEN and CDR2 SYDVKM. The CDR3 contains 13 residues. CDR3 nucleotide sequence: TGTGCCAGCGCCAGCCTAGGATTAGGGGCCATATATTTT. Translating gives CASASLGLGAIYF. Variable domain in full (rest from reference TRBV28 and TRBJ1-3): DVKVTQSSRYLVKRTGEKVFLECVQDMDHENMFWYRQDPGLGLRLIYFSYDVKMKEKGDIPEGYSVSREKKERFSLILESASTNQTSMYLCASASLGLGAIYFGEGSWLTVV.

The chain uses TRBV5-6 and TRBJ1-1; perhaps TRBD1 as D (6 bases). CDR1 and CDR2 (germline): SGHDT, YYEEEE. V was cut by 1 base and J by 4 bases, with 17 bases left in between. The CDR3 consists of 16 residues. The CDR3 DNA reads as TGTGCCAGCAGCTTGAATTTGGGGGCCGGCGGCACTGAAGCTTTCTTT. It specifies CASSLNLGAGGTEAFF.

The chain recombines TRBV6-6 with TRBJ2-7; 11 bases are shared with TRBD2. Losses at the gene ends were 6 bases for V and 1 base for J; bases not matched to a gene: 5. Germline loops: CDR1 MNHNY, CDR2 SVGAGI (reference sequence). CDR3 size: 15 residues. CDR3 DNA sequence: TGTGCCAGCAGCCTAGCGGGAGGAGAATCCTACGAGCAGTACTTC. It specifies CASSLAGGESYEQYF.

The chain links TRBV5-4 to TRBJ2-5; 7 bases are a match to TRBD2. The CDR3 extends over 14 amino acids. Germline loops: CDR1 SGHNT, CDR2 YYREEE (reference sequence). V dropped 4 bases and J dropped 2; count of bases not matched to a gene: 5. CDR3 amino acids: CASSPAGRQETQYF. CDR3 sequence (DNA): TGTGCCAGCAGCCCAGCGGGGAGACAAGAGACCCAGTACTTC.

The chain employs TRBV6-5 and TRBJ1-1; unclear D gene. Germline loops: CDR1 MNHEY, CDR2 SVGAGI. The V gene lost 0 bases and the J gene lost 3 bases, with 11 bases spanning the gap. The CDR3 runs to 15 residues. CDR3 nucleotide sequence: TGTGCCAGCAGTTACTCGGGCAGCGCGGACACTGAAGCTTTCTTT. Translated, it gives CASSYSGSADTEAFF.